One and the same sample provided the 18 T cell receptor beta chains below, sequenced in a study of blood T cell repertoires in COVID-19. Clones were sequenced by immunoSEQ multiplex PCR, and TCRdb holds only the in-frame ones, with some missing. This sample carries approximately 350,000 clones, approximately 88% of them seen once, and the ten largest clones take more than 1%. Material: peripheral blood. The receptors were sampled from a man in his forties with acute or convalescent COVID-19.

This clone was seen a single time. The chain carries TRBV5-1 and TRBJ1-4; a possible D gene is TRBD1 (6 bases). Trimming removed 0 bases from V and 6 bases from J, with 15 bases in between. This CDR3 spans 16 amino acids. The germline gives CDR1 SGHRS, CDR2 YFSETQ. Here the CDR3 DNA reads TGCGCCAGCAGCTTGGGTTGGGGGCTTAACGATGAAAAACTGTTTTTT. It specifies CASSLGWGLNDEKLFF.

This clone was counted only a few times. V is TRBV19 and J is TRBJ1-1; D perhaps matches TRBD1 (6 bases). The CDR3 totals 15 residues. The germline CDR1 and CDR2 sequences are LNHDA and SQIVND (reference sequence). Trimming shortened V by 7 bases and J by 6 bases, and 21 bases separated the two germline ends. This chain's CDR3 is CASKPGGGRFSEAFF. The CDR3 nucleotides are TGTGCCAGTAAGCCTGGGGGGGGGCGATTCTCTGAAGCTTTCTTT.

As concerns this clone: The same CDR3 is also encoded by other DNA sequences in this sample. The chain combines TRBV6-6 with TRBJ1-1; D gene unclear. CDR1 and CDR2 (germline): MNHNY, SVGAGI (reference sequence). Trimming took off 0 bases at V and 0 bases at J, with 5 bases between the two ends. This CDR3 has 14 amino acids. CDR3 DNA: TGTGCCAGCAGTTACTCGCGCCTGAACACTGAAGCTTTCTTT. It is translated as CASSYSRLNTEAFF.

The chain uses TRBV5-4 and TRBJ2-1, with D possibly TRBD1 on 5 matching bases. This CDR3 has 15 amino acids. V was shortened by 0 bases and J by 8 bases, with 15 bases between the two germline ends. The V gene's germline CDR1 is SGHNT and CDR2 YYREEE (reference sequence). The CDR3 sequence is CASSLGRAGLDEQFF. The CDR3 DNA follows: TGTGCCAGCAGCTTGGGCAGGGCTGGTTTGGATGAGCAGTTCTTC.

The V gene is TRBV6-2 or TRBV6-3, the J gene TRBJ1-5, with TRBD1 matching 10 bases. V shed 8 bases, J shed 6 bases, and the junction held 10 bases outside the gene matches. CDR1 is MNHEY, CDR2 SVGEGT, per germline. This CDR3 is 15 amino acids long. CDR3 sequence (DNA): TGTGCCAGCCGCCCGGCGACAGGGGGCTCTCAGCCCCAGCATTTT. Its translation: CASRPATGGSQPQHF.

This chain connects TRBV3-1 (or the pseudogene TRBV3-2) to TRBJ2-3; 14 positions match TRBD2. This CDR3 contains 17 residues. Germline values: CDR1 LGHDT, CDR2 YNNKEL (reference sequence). V trimming: 3 bases; J trimming: 6 bases; junction bases outside the gene matches: 8. The CDR3 sequence is CASSHGGLAGVGDTQYF. CDR3 coding DNA: TGTGCCAGCAGCCACGGGGGACTAGCGGGAGTCGGGGATACGCAGTATTTT.

This clone was observed once. The chain is built from TRBV6-1 and TRBJ1-5; TRBD1 matches at 8 bases. V lost 4 bases, J lost 4 bases, and 9 bases stayed unmatched. The germline V gene encodes CDR1 MNHNS and CDR2 SASEGT. This CDR3 has 16 amino acids. The CDR3 region is CASSGDRGRGNQPQHF. CDR3 bases: TGTGCCAGCAGTGGTGACAGGGGAAGAGGGAATCAGCCCCAGCATTTT.

V gene TRBV7-9 combines with J gene TRBJ1-2; 8 nucleotides line up with TRBD1. Per the germline V gene, CDR1 is SEHNR and CDR2 is FQNEAQ (reference sequence). Trimming at V came to 4 bases and at J to 7 bases, leaving 11 bases not matched to a gene. The CDR3 runs to 15 residues. The CDR3 DNA reads as TGTGCCAGCAGCTCCGACAGGGGCTGGTCGCGTGGCTACACCTTC. It specifies CASSSDRGWSRGYTF.

The chain is built from TRBV19 and TRBJ2-7, with 11 bases matching TRBD1. The CDR3 runs to 14 residues. The germline gives CDR1 LNHDA, CDR2 SQIVND (reference sequence). Losses at the gene ends were 3 bases for V and 2 bases for J; bases not matched to a gene: 0. Written as DNA, the CDR3 is TGTGCCAGTAGTATGGGACAGGGGGCCTACGAGCAGTACTTC. This codes for CASSMGQGAYEQYF.

This chain links TRBV18 with TRBJ1-2; 8 nucleotides agree with TRBD1. The junction had 7 bases not matched to a gene; V was cut back by 5 bases and J by 2 bases. CDR3 length: 15 residues. The germline V gene has CDR1 KGHSH and CDR2 LQKENI. The CDR3 nucleotides read TGTGCCAGCTCATCGAACAGGGGGTCGAACTATGGCTACACCTTC. Amino acid sequence: CASSSNRGSNYGYTF.

In its sample, this clone was seen once. V usage is TRBV6-5 and J usage is TRBJ2-1; D possibly corresponds to TRBD1 (5 bases). CDR1 and CDR2 (germline): MNHEY, SVGAGI. Trimming took 2 bases from V and 6 from J, leaving 17 bases between them. This CDR3 is built from 16 residues. Here the CDR3 reads CASSYEGQGLINEQFF. As DNA, the CDR3 is TGTGCCAGCAGTTACGAAGGGCAGGGTCTAATCAATGAGCAGTTCTTC.

The chain uses TRBV5-1 and TRBJ2-7, with TRBD2 matching 7 bases. Trimming removed 7 bases from V and 0 bases from J; junction bases left unmatched: 7. CDR1 is SGHRS, CDR2 YFSETQ, per germline. The CDR3 sequence is 14 residues long. CDR3 coding DNA: TGCGCCAGCGGGTCTGGCGGGGGCTCCTACGAGCAGTACTTC. Its translation: CASGSGGGSYEQYF.

V and J are TRBV7-2 and TRBJ1-4; the D gene is possibly TRBD1 (6 bases). Germline CDR1 is SGHTA and CDR2 is FQGNSA. V lost 2 bases, J lost 3 bases, and 7 bases lay in between. CDR3 length: 14 residues. The CDR3 DNA is TGTGCCAGCAGCTTAAGGACAGCTAATGAAAAACTGTTTTTT. Protein: CASSLRTANEKLFF.

The chain joins TRBV2 to TRBJ2-3; 8 nucleotides match TRBD2. The CDR3 has 15 amino acids. The germline CDR1 and CDR2 sequences are SNHLY and FYNNEI. V lost 4 bases to trimming and J lost 6 bases; unmatched junction nucleotides: 9. The chain's CDR3 is CASSVETGGPDTQYF. For the CDR3, the DNA is TGTGCCAGCAGTGTTGAAACGGGGGGGCCGGATACGCAGTATTTT. Complete variable domain (other parts from reference TRBV2 and TRBJ2-3): EPEVTQTPSHQVTQMGQEVILRCVPISNHLYFYWYRQILGQKVEFLVSFYNNEISEKSEIFDDQFSVERPDGSNFTLKIRSTKLEDSAMYFCASSVETGGPDTQYFGPGTRLTVL.

The rearrangement joins TRBV18 to TRBJ2-5; 9 bases are shared with TRBD1. Germline CDR1 and CDR2: KGHSH and LQKENI. V lost 6 bases to trimming and J lost 4 bases; unmatched junction nucleotides: 3. The CDR3 contains 13 residues. CDR3 nucleotide sequence: TGTGCCAGCTCGGGACAGGGCGGAGAGACCCAGTACTTC. As protein: CASSGQGGETQYF.

This clone was seen a few times. This rearrangement joins TRBV10-3 to TRBJ1-2; maybe TRBD1 (5 bases). V was clipped by 5 bases and J by 7 bases, with 14 bases between them. CDR1 is ENHRY and CDR2 is SYGVKD in the germline V gene. The CDR3 consists of 13 residues. The CDR3 reads CAISLGGESGYTF. The CDR3 coding sequence is TGTGCCATCAGTCTCGGGGGAGAGAGTGGCTACACCTTC.

The rearrangement links TRBV11-2 to TRBJ1-1; unclear D gene. This CDR3 spans 14 amino acids. The germline CDR1 and CDR2 sequences are SGHAT and FQNNGV. V lost 0 bases, J lost 4 bases, and 9 bases lay in between. The DNA of the CDR3 is TGTGCCAGCAGCTTAGAGATCTCTAGCACTGAAGCTTTCTTT. Its translation: CASSLEISSTEAFF. Full variable domain (outside the CDR3, taken from reference TRBV11-2 and TRBJ1-1): EAGVAQSPRYKIIEKRQSVAFWCNPISGHATLYWYQQILGQGPKLLIQFQNNGVVDDSQLPKDRFSAERLKGVDSTLKIQPAKLEDSAVYLCASSLEISSTEAFFGQGTRLTVV.

In this sample, this clone turned up a few times. The V gene is TRBV5-4, the J gene TRBJ2-4, with a weak D call TRBD1 (5 bases). The CDR3 spans 15 residues. Germline CDR1 is SGHNT and CDR2 is YYREEE (reference sequence). V lost 4 bases, J lost 0 bases, and 11 bases lay in between. The CDR3 loop is CASSDQTVAKNIQYF. Written as DNA, the CDR3 is TGTGCCAGCAGCGATCAGACAGTAGCCAAAAACATTCAGTACTTC.